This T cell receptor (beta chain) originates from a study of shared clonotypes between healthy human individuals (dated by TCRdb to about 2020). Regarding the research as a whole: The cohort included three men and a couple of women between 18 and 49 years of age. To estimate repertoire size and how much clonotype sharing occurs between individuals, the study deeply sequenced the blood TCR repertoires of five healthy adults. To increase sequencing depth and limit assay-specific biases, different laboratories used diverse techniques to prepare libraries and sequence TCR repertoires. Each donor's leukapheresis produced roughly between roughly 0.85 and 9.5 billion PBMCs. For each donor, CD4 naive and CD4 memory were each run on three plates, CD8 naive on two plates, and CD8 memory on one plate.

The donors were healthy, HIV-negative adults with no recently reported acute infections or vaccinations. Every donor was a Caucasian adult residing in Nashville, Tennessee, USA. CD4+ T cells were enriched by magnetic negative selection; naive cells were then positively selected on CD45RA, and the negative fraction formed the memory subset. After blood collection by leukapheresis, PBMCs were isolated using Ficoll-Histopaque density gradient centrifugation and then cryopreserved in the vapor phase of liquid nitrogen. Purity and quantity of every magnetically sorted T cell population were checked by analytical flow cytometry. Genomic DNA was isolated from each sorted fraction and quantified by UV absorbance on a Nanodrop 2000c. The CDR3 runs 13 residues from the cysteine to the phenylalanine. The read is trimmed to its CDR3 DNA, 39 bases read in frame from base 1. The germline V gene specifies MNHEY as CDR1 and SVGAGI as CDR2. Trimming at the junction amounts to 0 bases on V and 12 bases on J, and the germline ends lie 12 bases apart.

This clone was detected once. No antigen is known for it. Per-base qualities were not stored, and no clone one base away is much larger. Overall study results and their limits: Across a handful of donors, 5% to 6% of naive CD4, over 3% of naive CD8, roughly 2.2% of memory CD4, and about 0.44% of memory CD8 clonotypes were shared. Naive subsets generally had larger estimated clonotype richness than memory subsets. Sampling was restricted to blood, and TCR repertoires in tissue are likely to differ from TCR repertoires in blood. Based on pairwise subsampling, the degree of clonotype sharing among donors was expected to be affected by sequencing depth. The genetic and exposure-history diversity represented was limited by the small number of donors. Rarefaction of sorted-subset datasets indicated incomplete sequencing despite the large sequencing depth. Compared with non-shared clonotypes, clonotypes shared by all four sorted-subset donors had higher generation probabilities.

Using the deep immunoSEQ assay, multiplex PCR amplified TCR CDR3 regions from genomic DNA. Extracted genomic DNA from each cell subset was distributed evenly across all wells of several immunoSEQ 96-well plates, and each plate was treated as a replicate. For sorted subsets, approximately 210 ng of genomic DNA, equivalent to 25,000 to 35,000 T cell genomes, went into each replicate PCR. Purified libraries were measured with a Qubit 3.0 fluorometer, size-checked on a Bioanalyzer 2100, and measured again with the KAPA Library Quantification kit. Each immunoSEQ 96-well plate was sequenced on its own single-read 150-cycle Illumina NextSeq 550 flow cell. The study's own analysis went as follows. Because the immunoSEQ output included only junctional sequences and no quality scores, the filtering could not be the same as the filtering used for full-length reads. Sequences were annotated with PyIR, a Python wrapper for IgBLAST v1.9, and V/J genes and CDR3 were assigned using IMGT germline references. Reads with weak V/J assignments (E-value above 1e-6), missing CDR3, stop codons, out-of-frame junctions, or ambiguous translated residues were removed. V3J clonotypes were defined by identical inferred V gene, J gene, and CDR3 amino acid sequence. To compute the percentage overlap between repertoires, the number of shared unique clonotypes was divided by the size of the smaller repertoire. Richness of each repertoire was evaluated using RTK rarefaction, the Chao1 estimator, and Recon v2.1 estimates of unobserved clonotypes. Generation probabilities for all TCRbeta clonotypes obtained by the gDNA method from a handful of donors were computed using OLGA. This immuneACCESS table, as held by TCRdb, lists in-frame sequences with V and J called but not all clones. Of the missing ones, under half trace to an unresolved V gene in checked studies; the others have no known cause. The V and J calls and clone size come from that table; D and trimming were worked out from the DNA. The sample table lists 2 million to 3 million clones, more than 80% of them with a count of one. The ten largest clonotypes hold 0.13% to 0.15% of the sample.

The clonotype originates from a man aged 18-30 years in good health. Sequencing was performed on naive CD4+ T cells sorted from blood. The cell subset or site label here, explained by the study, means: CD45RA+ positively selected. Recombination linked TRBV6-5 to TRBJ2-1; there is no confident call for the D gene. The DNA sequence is TGTGCCAGCAGTTACTCTATGAGTTTGGCGCAGTTCTTC. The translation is CASSYSMSLAQFF.